The 14 T cell receptor beta chains in this list originate from one sample, sequenced in a study of radiotherapy plus CTLA-4 blockade in lung cancer. The repertoire was sequenced with immunoSEQ multiplex PCR; TCRdb's copy has only in-frame clones and lacks some. Among about 27,000 clones listed, approximately 73% were seen once. This sample comprised peripheral blood, obtained from a patient treated with radiotherapy plus ipilimumab. The receptors were sampled from a human donor with non-small cell lung cancer who had stable disease on radiotherapy plus ipilimumab.

In DNA, the CDR3 is TGTGCCAGCAGCTCATACCGGACTAGCGGGAGTAACCTTCTGGGTGAGCAGTTCTTC. It yields the protein CASSSYRTSGSNLLGEQFF. The chain employs TRBV11-2 and TRBJ2-1; 13 bases fit TRBD2. Germline V CDR1 and CDR2: SGHAT, FQNNGV. CDR3 length: 19 residues. The V gene end was trimmed by 4 bases and the J gene end by 9 bases; junction bases not matched to a gene: 18.

V gene TRBV4-2 combines with J gene TRBJ2-5; 11 bases are shared with TRBD1. This CDR3 region has 17 residues. CDR1 and CDR2 (germline): LGHNA, YNFKEQ. V was clipped by 8 bases and J by 1 base; unmatched bases: 12. CDR3 sequence reads: CASQPGGGQGGQETQYF. In nucleotides, the CDR3 is TGTGCCAGCCAGCCAGGAGGGGGACAGGGGGGCCAAGAGACCCAGTACTTC.

The chain joins TRBV10-1 to TRBJ2-1; a possible D gene is TRBD2 (6 bases). CDR1 and CDR2 (germline): WNHNN, SYGVQD (reference sequence). This CDR3 has 16 residues. V was clipped by 4 bases and J by 0 bases, with 13 bases between them. The chain's CDR3 is CASSGSDGSSYNEQFF. The CDR3 DNA is TGCGCCAGCAGTGGATCGGACGGGAGCTCCTACAATGAGCAGTTCTTC.

This chain uses TRBV19 with TRBJ2-2, with 7 bases aligning to TRBD1. Trimming cost V 2 bases and J 5 bases; bases outside gene matches: 5. This CDR3 is 15 amino acids long. Germline CDR1 and CDR2: LNHDA and SQIVND (reference sequence). DNA for the CDR3: TGTGCCAGTAGTATATGGAACAGGGGTACCGGGGAGCTGTTTTTT. Residues: CASSIWNRGTGELFF.

The chain's CDR3 is CASSLDPVLNTEAFF. The CDR3, as DNA: TGTGCCAGCAGCTTAGATCCGGTGTTGAACACTGAAGCTTTCTTT. The rearrangement joins TRBV7-9 to TRBJ1-1; D is unclear. V lost 1 base and J 0 bases, leaving 9 bases between the germline ends. The CDR3 extends over 15 amino acids. CDR1 is SEHNR, CDR2 FQNEAQ, per germline (reference sequence).

The chain employs TRBV7-2 and TRBJ2-1, with 14 bases lining up with TRBD2. The CDR3 totals 17 residues. The germline CDR1 and CDR2 sequences are SGHTA and FQGNSA. Losses at the gene ends were 0 bases for V and 4 bases for J; bases not matched to a gene: 2. CDR3 loop: CASSLATSGRGYNEQFF. CDR3 sequence (DNA): TGTGCCAGCAGCTTAGCGACTAGCGGGAGGGGGTACAATGAGCAGTTCTTC.

Worth noting for this clone: At one end the junction does not follow the germline gene, possibly because of a read error. This chain connects TRBV7-7 to TRBJ2-1; 7 bases map to TRBD2. From germline, CDR1 is SSHAT and CDR2 FNYEAQ (reference sequence). This CDR3 is 13 amino acids long. The DNA of the CDR3 is TGTGCTAGCAGCGGGACCCCAGGCAATGAGCAGTTCTTC. This encodes CASSGTPGNEQFF.

The chain employs TRBV27 and TRBJ1-1; tentatively, D is TRBD1 (5 bases). V lost 5 bases to trimming and J lost 7 bases, with 17 bases between them. The CDR3 is 14 amino acids. Germline V CDR1 and CDR2: MNHEY, SMNVEV (reference sequence). CDR3 amino acids: CASSVIQGGGEAFF. The DNA of the CDR3 is TGTGCCAGCAGTGTCATTCAGGGAGGAGGTGAAGCTTTCTTT.

The chain combines TRBV5-4 with TRBJ2-7; TRBD1 agrees at 9 bases. CDR1 SGHNT and CDR2 YYREEE come from the germline V gene (reference sequence). The CDR3 contains 14 residues. Unmatched junction bases numbered 2, after V lost 4 bases and J lost 0 bases. CDR3 sequence: CASSRDRASYEQYF. CDR3 in DNA: TGTGCCAGCAGCCGGGACAGGGCCTCCTACGAGCAGTACTTC.

There are a few counts of this clone. The V and J genes are TRBV6-6 and TRBJ1-3; unclear D gene. The CDR3 contains 12 residues. Per germline, CDR1 MNHNY and CDR2 SVGAGI (reference sequence). V lost 6 bases to trimming and J lost 0 bases, with 3 bases between them. CDR3 in amino acids: CASRPSGNTIYF. The CDR3 nucleotides read TGTGCCAGCAGACCCTCTGGAAACACCATATATTTT.

CDR3 amino acids: CASSQATNRERYGYTF. The DNA of the CDR3 is TGTGCCAGCAGCCAAGCCACAAACAGGGAGCGTTATGGCTACACCTTC. The V gene is TRBV7-2, the J gene TRBJ1-2, with TRBD1 as a possible D gene (6 bases). The V gene's germline CDR1 is SGHTA and CDR2 FQGNSA. V was shortened by 5 bases and J by 5 bases, with 21 bases between the two germline ends. The CDR3 length is 16 residues.

In this sample, this clone turned up a few times. At the DNA level, this CDR3 is encoded by other sequences in the same sample as well. V gene TRBV19 combines with J gene TRBJ2-3; D uncertain. The germline V gene encodes CDR1 LNHDA and CDR2 SQIVND (reference sequence). The V end was cut by 5 bases, the J end by 3 bases, with 6 bases between. The CDR3 extends over 12 amino acids. Here the CDR3 DNA reads TGTGCCAGTAGTCCCTCGACAGATACGCAGTATTTT. Translation gives CASSPSTDTQYF.

The CDR3 here is CAWSVQGLSGNTIYF. The CDR3 bases are TGTGCCTGGAGTGTCCAGGGCCTCTCTGGAAACACCATATATTTT. The rearrangement links TRBV30 to TRBJ1-3, with a weak D call TRBD1 (5 bases). CDR3 length: 15 amino acids. Trimming left V 0 bases short and J 0 bases short, with 9 bases between. Germline V gene data show CDR1 as GTSNPN and CDR2 as SVGIG (reference sequence).

The chain joins TRBV7-9 to TRBJ2-1, with 8 bases fitting TRBD2. J was trimmed by 1 base and V by 5 bases; bases with no gene match: 4. The germline CDR1 and CDR2 sequences are SEHNR and FQNEAQ (reference sequence). The CDR3 covers 15 residues. CDR3 sequence (DNA): TGTGCCAGCAGCCGTAGCGGGGAATCCTACAATGAGCAGTTCTTC. Encoded protein: CASSRSGESYNEQFF.